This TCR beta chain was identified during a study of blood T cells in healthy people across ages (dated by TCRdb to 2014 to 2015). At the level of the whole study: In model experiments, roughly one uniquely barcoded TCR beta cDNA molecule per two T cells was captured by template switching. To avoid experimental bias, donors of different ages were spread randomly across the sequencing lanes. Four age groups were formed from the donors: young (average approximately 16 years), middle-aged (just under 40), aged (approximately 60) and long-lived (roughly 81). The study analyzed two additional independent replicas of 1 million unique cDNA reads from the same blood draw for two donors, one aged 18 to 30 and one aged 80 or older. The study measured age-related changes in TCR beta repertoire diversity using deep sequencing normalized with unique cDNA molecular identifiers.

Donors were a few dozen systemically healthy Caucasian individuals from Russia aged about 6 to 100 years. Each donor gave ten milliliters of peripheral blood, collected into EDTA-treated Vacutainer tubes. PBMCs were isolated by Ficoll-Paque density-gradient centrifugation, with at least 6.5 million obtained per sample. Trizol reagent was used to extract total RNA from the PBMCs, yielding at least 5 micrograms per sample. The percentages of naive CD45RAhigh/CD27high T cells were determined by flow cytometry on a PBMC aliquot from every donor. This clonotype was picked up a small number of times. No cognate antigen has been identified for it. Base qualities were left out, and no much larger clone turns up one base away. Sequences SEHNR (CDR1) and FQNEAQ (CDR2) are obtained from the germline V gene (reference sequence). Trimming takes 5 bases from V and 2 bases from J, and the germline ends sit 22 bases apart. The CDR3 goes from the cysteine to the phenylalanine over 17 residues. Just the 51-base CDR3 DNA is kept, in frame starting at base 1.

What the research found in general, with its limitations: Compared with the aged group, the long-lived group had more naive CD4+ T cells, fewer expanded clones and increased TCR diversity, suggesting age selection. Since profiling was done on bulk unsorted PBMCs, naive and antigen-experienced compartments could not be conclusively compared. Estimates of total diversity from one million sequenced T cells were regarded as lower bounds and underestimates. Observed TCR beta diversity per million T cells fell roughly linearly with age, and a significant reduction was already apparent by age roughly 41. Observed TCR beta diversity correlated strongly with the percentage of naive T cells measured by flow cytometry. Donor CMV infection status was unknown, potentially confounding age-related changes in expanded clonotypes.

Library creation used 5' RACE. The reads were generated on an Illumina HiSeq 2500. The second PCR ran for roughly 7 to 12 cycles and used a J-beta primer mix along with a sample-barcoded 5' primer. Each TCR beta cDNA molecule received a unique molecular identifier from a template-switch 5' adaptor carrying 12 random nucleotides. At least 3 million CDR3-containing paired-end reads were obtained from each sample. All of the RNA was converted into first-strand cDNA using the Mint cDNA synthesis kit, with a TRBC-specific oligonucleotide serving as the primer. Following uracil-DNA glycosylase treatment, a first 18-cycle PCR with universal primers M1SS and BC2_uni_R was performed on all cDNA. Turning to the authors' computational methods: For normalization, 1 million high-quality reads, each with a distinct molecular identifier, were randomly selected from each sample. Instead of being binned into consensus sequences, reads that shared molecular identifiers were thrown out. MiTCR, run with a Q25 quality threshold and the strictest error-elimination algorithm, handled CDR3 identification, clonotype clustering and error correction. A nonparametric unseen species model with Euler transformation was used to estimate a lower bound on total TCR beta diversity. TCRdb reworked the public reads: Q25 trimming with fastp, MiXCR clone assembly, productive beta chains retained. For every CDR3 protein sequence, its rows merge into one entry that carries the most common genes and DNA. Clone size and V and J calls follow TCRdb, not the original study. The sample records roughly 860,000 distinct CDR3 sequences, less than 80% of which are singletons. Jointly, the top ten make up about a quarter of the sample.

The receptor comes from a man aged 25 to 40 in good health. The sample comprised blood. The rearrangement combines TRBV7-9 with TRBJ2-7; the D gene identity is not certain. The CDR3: CASSETWAVTRAYEQYF. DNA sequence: TGTGCCAGCAGCGAGACGTGGGCGGTGACTCGAGCCTACGAGCAGTACTTC.